The entry below gives a single T cell receptor beta chain sequence along with its context. As yet, its antigen is unknown. This sample was taken from a study of T cell responses to AZD1222 COVID-19 vaccine. Study-wide findings and caveats: After two AZD1222 doses, spike-specific TCR breadth and depth rose versus day 0. Reportedly, nearly half of unique spike TCRs recognized epitopes outside B.1.351/B.1.1.7 mutations. Only after the peak T cell response were repertoires sampled.

TCRdb's table, derived via immunoSEQ multiplex PCR, lists solely in-frame clones and lacks some. The sample contains over 85,000 clones, less than 90% of which appear only once. The CDR3 is 13 residues long. From germline, CDR1 is MNHEY and CDR2 SVGAGI. With V trimmed by 10 bases and J by 2 bases, 7 bases remained unmatched. The chain couples TRBV6-5 to TRBJ1-1; TRBD1 matches 7 bases. This TCR derives from an adult in good health. This specimen consisted of peripheral blood, obtained on day 0 of AZD1222 vaccination. DNA for the CDR3: TGTGCCATCCAGGGACAGCTTAACACTGAAGCTTTCTTT. It encodes CAIQGQLNTEAFF.